These 6 T cell receptor beta chains originate from one sample sequenced in a study of OX40 agonist ivuxolimab in advanced cancers. Library prep was done by the immunoSEQ multiplex PCR assay. TCRdb carries this immuneACCESS record with in-frame sequences only. Its versions omit some clonotypes, under half of them owing to an unresolved V gene in the studies checked, with the rest unexplained. This sample comprises some 90,000 clones, 80% to 95% of them detected only once. More than 3% of the sample lies in the top ten. The sequencing here drew on CD4+ or CD8+ T cells sorted from blood, taken in a trial of the OX40 agonist ivuxolimab. The receptor set was obtained from an adult with an advanced solid tumor such as melanoma, head and neck, liver or kidney cancer.

This chain links TRBV4-3 with TRBJ1-5; D is ambiguous. CDR1 LGHNA and CDR2 YSLEER come from the germline V gene. V gave up 0 bases and J gave up 4 bases, with 7 bases separating them. The CDR3 contains 14 residues. CDR3 nucleotides: TGCGCCAGCAGCCAAGAAACTGTTAATCAGCCCCAGCATTTT. Amino acids: CASSQETVNQPQHF.

This clone was seen just once. The V gene is TRBV19, the J gene TRBJ2-1; 12 bases map to TRBD1. With 5 bases clipped from V and 8 bases from J, the junction kept 7 bases outside the gene matches. The CDR3 covers 15 residues. In germline, CDR1 is LNHDA, CDR2 SQIVND (reference sequence). In nucleotides, the CDR3 is TGTGCCAGTAGTGAGGGGACAGGGGGCAGGGATGAGCAGTTCTTC. Amino acids: CASSEGTGGRDEQFF.

The gene calls are TRBV5-5 and TRBJ2-1; 8 positions match TRBD2. This CDR3 spans 15 amino acids. Trimming cost V 0 bases and J 6 bases; bases outside gene matches: 5. The germline gives CDR1 SGHKS, CDR2 YYEKEE (reference sequence). The CDR3 protein is CASSLVERGLNEQFF. The CDR3 region has the DNA TGTGCCAGCAGCTTGGTCGAGCGGGGGCTCAATGAGCAGTTCTTC.

The rearrangement joins TRBV19 to TRBJ1-6; no firm D call. Trimming cost V 3 bases and J 10 bases, with 16 bases left between them. CDR3 size: 15 residues. The germline gives CDR1 LNHDA, CDR2 SQIVND (reference sequence). The CDR3 spells CASSIDPNWRSPLHF. The CDR3 DNA reads TGTGCCAGTAGTATCGACCCAAACTGGCGGTCACCCCTCCACTTT.

The rearrangement links TRBV6-1 to TRBJ2-5; D uncertain. The ends were cut back, 8 bases at V and 2 bases at J, with 12 bases in the middle. This CDR3 has 13 amino acids. Germline V gene data show CDR1 as MNHNS and CDR2 as SASEGT. The CDR3 is CASVGWLQETQYF. CDR3 DNA sequence: TGTGCCAGCGTGGGGTGGCTTCAAGAGACCCAGTACTTC.

This clone was detected once. The rearrangement joins TRBV28 to TRBJ2-1; 7 nucleotides align to TRBD2. This CDR3 is 15 amino acids long. Trimming at V came to 4 bases and at J to 2 bases, leaving 5 bases not matched to a gene. CDR1 MDHEN and CDR2 SYDVKM come from the germline V gene. The CDR3 nucleotides are TGTGCCAGCAGTTCCCGGGGGGAACCCTACAATGAGCAGTTCTTC. It is translated as CASSSRGEPYNEQFF.